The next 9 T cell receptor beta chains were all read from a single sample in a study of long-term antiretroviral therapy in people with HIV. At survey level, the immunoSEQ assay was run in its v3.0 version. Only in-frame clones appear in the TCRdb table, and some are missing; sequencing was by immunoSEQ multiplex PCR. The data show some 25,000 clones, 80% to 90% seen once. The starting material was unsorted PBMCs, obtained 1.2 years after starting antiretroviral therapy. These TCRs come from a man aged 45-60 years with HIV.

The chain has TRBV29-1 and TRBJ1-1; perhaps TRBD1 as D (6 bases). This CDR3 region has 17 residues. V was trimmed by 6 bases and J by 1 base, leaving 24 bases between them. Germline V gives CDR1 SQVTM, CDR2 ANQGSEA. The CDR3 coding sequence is TGCAGCGTCCCCCACAGCGCGGGGGGCTCTAAGAACACTGAAGCTTTCTTT. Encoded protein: CSVPHSAGGSKNTEAFF.

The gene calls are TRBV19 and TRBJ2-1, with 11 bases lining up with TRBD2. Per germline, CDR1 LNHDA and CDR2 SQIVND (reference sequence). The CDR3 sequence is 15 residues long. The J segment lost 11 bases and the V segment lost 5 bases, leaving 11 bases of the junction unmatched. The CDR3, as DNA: TGTGCCAGTAGTCCCCGGGGACTAGCGGTTCTAAAGCAGTTCTTC. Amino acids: CASSPRGLAVLKQFF.

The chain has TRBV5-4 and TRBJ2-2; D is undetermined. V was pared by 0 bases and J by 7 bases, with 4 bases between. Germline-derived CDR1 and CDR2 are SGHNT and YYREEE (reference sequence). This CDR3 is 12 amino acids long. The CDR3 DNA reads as TGTGCCAGCAGCTTGGTGGGCGGGGAGCTGTTTTTT. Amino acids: CASSLVGGELFF.

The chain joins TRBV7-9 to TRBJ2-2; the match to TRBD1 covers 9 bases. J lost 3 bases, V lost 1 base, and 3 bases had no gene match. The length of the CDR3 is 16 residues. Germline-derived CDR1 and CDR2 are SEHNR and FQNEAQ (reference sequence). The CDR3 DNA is TGTGCCAGCAGCTTAGGGGGACAGGGTGACACCGGGGAGCTGTTTTTT. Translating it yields CASSLGGQGDTGELFF.

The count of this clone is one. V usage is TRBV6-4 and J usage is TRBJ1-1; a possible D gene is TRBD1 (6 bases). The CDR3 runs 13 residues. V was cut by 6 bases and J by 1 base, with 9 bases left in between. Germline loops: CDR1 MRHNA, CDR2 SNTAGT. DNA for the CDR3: TGTGCCAGCAGACAGGGAGAGAACACTGAAGCTTTCTTT. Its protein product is CASRQGENTEAFF.

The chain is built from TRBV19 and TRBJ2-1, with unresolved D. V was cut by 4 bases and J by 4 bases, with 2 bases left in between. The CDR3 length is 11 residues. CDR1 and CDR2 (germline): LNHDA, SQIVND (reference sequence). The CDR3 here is CASSTYNEQFF. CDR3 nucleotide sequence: TGTGCCAGTAGTACTTACAATGAGCAGTTCTTC. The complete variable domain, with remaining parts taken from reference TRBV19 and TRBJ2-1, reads DGGITQSPKYLFRKEGQNVTLSCEQNLNHDAMYWYRQDPGQGLRLIYYSQIVNDFQKGDIAEGYSVSREKKESFPLTVTSAQKNPTAFYLCASSTYNEQFFGPGTRLTVL.

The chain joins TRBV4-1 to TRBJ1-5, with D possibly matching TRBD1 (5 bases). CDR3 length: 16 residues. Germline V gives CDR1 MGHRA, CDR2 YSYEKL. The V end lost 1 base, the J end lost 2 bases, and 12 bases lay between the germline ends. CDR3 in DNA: TGCGCCAGCAGCCAAGGGGCGCAGGGAGGCAATCAGCCCCAGCATTTT. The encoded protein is CASSQGAQGGNQPQHF.

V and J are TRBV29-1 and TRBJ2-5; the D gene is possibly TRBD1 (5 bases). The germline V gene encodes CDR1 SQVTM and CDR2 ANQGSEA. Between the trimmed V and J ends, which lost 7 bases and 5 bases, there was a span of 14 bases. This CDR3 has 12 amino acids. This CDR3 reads CSAEQGTETQYF. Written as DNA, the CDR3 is TGCAGCGCCGAGCAGGGAACTGAGACCCAGTACTTC.

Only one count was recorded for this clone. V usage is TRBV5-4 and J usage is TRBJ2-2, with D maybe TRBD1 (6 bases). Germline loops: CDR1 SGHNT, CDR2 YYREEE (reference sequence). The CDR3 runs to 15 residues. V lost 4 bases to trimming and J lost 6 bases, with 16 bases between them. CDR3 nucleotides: TGTGCCAGCAGCCCAACAACAGGGTTCGCCGGGGAGCTGTTTTTT. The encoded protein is CASSPTTGFAGELFF. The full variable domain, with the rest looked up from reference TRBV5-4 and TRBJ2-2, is ETGVTQSPTHLIKTRGQQVTLRCSSQSGHNTVSWYQQALGQGPQFIFQYYREEENGRGNFPPRFSGLQFPNYSSELNVNALELDDSALYLCASSPTTGFAGELFFGEGSRLTVL.